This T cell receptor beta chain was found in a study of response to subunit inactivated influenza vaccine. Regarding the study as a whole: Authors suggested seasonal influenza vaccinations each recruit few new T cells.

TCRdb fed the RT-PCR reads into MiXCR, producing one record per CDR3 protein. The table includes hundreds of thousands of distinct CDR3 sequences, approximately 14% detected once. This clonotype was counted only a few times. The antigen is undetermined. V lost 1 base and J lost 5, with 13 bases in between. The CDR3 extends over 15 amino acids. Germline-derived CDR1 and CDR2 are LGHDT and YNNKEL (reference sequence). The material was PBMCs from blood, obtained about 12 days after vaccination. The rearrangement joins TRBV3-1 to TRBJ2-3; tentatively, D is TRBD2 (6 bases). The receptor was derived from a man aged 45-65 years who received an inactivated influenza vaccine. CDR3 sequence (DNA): TGTGCCAGCAGCCAAGTTGGAGGGCGGAGAGATACGCAGTATTTT. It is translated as CASSQVGGRRDTQYF.